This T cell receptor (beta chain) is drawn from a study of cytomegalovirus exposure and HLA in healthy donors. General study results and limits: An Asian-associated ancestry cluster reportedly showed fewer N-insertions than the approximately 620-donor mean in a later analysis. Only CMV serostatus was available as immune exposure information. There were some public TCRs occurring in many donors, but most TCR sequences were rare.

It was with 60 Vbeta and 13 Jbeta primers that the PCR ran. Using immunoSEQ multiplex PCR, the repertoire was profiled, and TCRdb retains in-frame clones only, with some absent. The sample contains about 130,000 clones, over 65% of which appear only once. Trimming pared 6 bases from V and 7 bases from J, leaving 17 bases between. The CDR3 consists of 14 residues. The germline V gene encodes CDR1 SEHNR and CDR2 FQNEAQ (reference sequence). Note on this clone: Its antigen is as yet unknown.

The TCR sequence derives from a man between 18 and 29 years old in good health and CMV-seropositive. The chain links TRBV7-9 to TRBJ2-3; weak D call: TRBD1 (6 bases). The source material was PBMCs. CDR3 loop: CASSHRVGANTQYF. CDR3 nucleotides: TGTGCCAGCAGTCACAGGGTTGGGGCAAATACGCAGTATTTT.